These 12 T cell receptor beta chains came from one sample sequenced in a study of cytomegalovirus exposure and HLA in healthy donors. TCRdb's table, derived via immunoSEQ multiplex PCR, lists solely in-frame clones and lacks some. Of approximately 56,000 clones in the sample, around nine tenths are singletons; the top ten hold 1.1%. Specimen: PBMCs. These receptors were taken from a man between 18 and 29 years old in good health and CMV-seronegative.

The chain recombines TRBV2 with TRBJ2-1; 8 nucleotides align to TRBD1. Germline CDR1 SNHLY, CDR2 FYNNEI. V shed 3 bases, J shed 4 bases, and the junction held 2 bases outside the gene matches. This CDR3 has 14 amino acids. DNA for the CDR3: TGTGCCAGCAGTGAGCGGGACAGGTACAATGAGCAGTTCTTC. Translating gives CASSERDRYNEQFF.

The chain combines TRBV25-1 with TRBJ2-2; 9 bases align to TRBD2. J lost 6 bases, V lost 4 bases, and 3 bases had no gene match. This CDR3 contains 14 residues. Germline CDR1 is MGHDK and CDR2 is SYGVNS. DNA of the CDR3: TGTGCCAGCAGTGTAGCGGGAGCCCCCGGGGAGCTGTTTTTT. It yields the protein CASSVAGAPGELFF.

This clone has just a few counts. CDR3 protein: CASWTTKYSTDTQYF. The DNA for the CDR3 is TGTGCCAGTTGGACTACCAAGTATAGCACAGATACGCAGTATTTT. The chain has TRBV28 and TRBJ2-3; a possible D gene is TRBD2 (6 bases). Germline V gene sequence: CDR1 MDHEN, CDR2 SYDVKM. The CDR3 has 15 residues. Deletions cut 9 bases from V and 0 bases from J, with 16 bases between.

The chain uses TRBV23-1 and TRBJ2-7; maybe TRBD1 (6 bases). TRBV23-1 is placed among ORFs of uncertain function. V dropped 6 bases and J dropped 5 bases, with 11 bases sitting between them. This CDR3 is 12 amino acids long. CDR3 amino acids: CASRTGFHEQYF. Here the CDR3 DNA reads TGCGCCAGCAGAACAGGGTTCCACGAGCAGTACTTC.

The chain couples TRBV6-5 to TRBJ2-5; tentatively, D is TRBD1 (6 bases). CDR3 length equals 16 residues. With 0 bases removed from V and 4 bases from J, the gap between germline ends came to 15 bases. Germline V gene data show CDR1 as MNHEY and CDR2 as SVGAGI. The CDR3 DNA reads as TGTGCCAGCAGTTACTCGGTGCAGGGGACCACAGAGACCCAGTACTTC. This sequence encodes CASSYSVQGTTETQYF.

J is TRBJ2-7 and V is TRBV13; D may be TRBD1 (6 bases). The CDR3 is 15 amino acids. V was cut by 3 bases and J by 0 bases, with 12 bases left in between. Germline CDR1 reads PRHDT; CDR2 reads FYEKMQ (reference sequence). CDR3 in DNA: TGTGCCAGCAGCTTCTACCAGGGGCACTCCTACGAGCAGTACTTC. Translation gives CASSFYQGHSYEQYF.

In this sample, this clone turned up once. The chain joins TRBV7-2 to TRBJ2-3, with TRBD2 matching over 12 bases. The germline CDR1 and CDR2 sequences are SGHTA and FQGNSA. The V gene end was trimmed by 3 bases and the J gene end by 1 base; junction bases not matched to a gene: 5. This CDR3 has 17 amino acids. The CDR3 DNA follows: TGTGCCAGCAGCTTCCTAGCGGGAGGGCGGGGCACAGATACGCAGTATTTT. It codes for CASSFLAGGRGTDTQYF. The whole variable domain, remainder taken from reference TRBV7-2 and TRBJ2-3, is GAGVSQSPSNKVTEKGKDVELRCDPISGHTALYWYRQSLGQGLEFLIYFQGNSAPDKSGLPSDRFSAERTGGSVSTLTIQRTQQEDSAVYLCASSFLAGGRGTDTQYFGPGTRLTVL.

This chain links TRBV7-2 with TRBJ2-7, with TRBD2 matching over 7 bases. V lost 5 bases and J lost 3; bases outside the gene matches: 7. Germline V gives CDR1 SGHTA, CDR2 FQGNSA. The CDR3 runs 14 residues. The CDR3 sequence: CASSLSGPYYEQYF. The CDR3 coding sequence is TGTGCCAGCAGCCTTAGCGGGCCATACTACGAGCAGTACTTC.

This chain joins TRBV7-2 and TRBJ2-1; 7 nucleotides line up with TRBD2. The germline CDR1 and CDR2 sequences are SGHTA and FQGNSA. V shed 4 bases, J shed 3 bases, and the junction held 9 bases outside the gene matches. CDR3 size: 16 residues. For the CDR3, the DNA is TGTGCCAGCAGCTCTCCAGGGCGGGAGTTCTACAATGAGCAGTTCTTC. Translated, it gives CASSSPGREFYNEQFF.

The rearrangement joins TRBV11-2 to TRBJ1-1, with a tentative D call TRBD1 (5 bases). Germline values: CDR1 SGHAT, CDR2 FQNNGV. The CDR3 sequence is 12 residues long. Trimming removed 11 bases from V and 5 bases from J, with 15 bases in between. The CDR3 DNA reads as TGTGCCGATGCCGCAGGGCGGACTGAAGCTTTCTTT. Translated, it gives CADAAGRTEAFF.

This chain links TRBV6-5 with TRBJ1-4; 11 bases map to TRBD1. With 4 bases clipped from V and 5 bases from J, the junction kept 6 bases outside the gene matches. The CDR3 covers 16 residues. In germline, CDR1 is MNHEY, CDR2 SVGAGI. CDR3: CASSSRTGGPNEKLFF. The CDR3 coding sequence is TGTGCCAGCAGTTCTCGGACAGGGGGCCCCAATGAAAAACTGTTTTTT.

The chain couples TRBV29-1 to TRBJ2-3, with no clear D. The CDR3 has 12 amino acids. Looked up from germline, CDR1 is SQVTM and CDR2 is ANQGSEA. V lost 3 bases and J 2 bases, leaving 6 bases between the germline ends. This chain's CDR3 is CSVDSITDTQYF. As DNA, the CDR3 is TGCAGCGTTGACTCTATCACAGATACGCAGTATTTT.